These 4 T cell receptor beta chains originate from one sample sequenced in a study of PD-L1 blockade in urothelial cancer. Using immunoSEQ multiplex PCR, the repertoire was profiled, and TCRdb retains in-frame clones only, with some absent. The data hold about 38,000 clones, with about 85% observed a single time. Indicated time point: pretreatment peripheral blood. The sample consisted of PBMCs, taken around atezolizumab (anti-PD-L1) treatment. Receptors originate from a man older than 75 with urothelial cancer.

DNA of the CDR3: TGTGCCAGCAGCTCCAATTCAGCGGGAAATTTTGAAGAGACCCAGTACTTC. This sequence encodes CASSSNSAGNFEETQYF. The chain has TRBV7-9 and TRBJ2-5, with TRBD2 identical over 7 bases. CDR1 is SEHNR, CDR2 FQNEAQ, per germline (reference sequence). The CDR3 runs to 17 residues. J gave up 3 bases and V 4 bases, and 14 bases lay outside the gene matches.

The chain has TRBV10-3 and TRBJ2-7, with 7 bases fitting TRBD1. This CDR3 spans 14 amino acids. Germline trimming cut 2 bases from V and 3 bases from J; bases unmatched to any gene: 4. Germline CDR1 is ENHRY and CDR2 is SYGVKD. The CDR3 region is CAISETGQYYEQYF. CDR3 nucleotides: TGTGCCATCAGTGAGACGGGACAGTACTACGAGCAGTACTTC.

This clone occurred a few times. The J gene is TRBJ2-1, the V gene TRBV27, with 9 positions matching TRBD2. The germline gives CDR1 MNHEY, CDR2 SMNVEV (reference sequence). There are 18 residues in the CDR3. V dropped 7 bases and J dropped 0; count of bases not matched to a gene: 13. CDR3 sequence reads: CASTKTPGLASSYNEQFF. Here the CDR3 DNA reads TGTGCCAGCACTAAAACGCCGGGACTAGCTAGCTCCTACAATGAGCAGTTCTTC.

The chain links TRBV6-6 to TRBJ1-5, with a weak D call TRBD1 (5 bases). There are 15 residues in the CDR3. With 7 bases removed from V and 3 bases from J, the gap between germline ends came to 16 bases. The germline CDR1 and CDR2 sequences are MNHNY and SVGAGI (reference sequence). CDR3 loop: CASNFPDSFNQPQHF. DNA of the CDR3: TGTGCCAGCAATTTCCCCGACAGTTTCAATCAGCCCCAGCATTTT.